This T cell receptor (beta chain) was sequenced for a study of patients and donors after allogeneic stem cell transplantation. The CDR3 runs to 15 residues. V was cut by 5 bases and J by 0 bases, with 13 bases left in between. The germline CDR1 and CDR2 sequences are KGHSH and LQKENI. TCRdb fed the RT-PCR reads into MiXCR, producing one record per CDR3 protein. The sample has about 76,000 distinct CDR3 sequences; more than 25% are singletons. The source material was blood, either unsorted or a sorted T cell fraction (not recorded which). V and J are TRBV18 and TRBJ1-1; the D gene is possibly TRBD1 (5 bases). The clonotype comes from a human donor who was either an allogeneic HSCT recipient or a stem cell or donor lymphocyte infusion donor (not recorded which). It is not recorded whose cells these are; they may come from a transplant donor. The CDR3 loop is CASSLGPHMNTEAFF. The CDR3 DNA follows: TGTGCCAGCTCATTGGGACCGCACATGAACACTGAAGCTTTCTTT.